This TCR beta chain was documented in a study of beta chain features in type 1 diabetes (dated by TCRdb to the late 2010s). Looking at the study overall: Mean age, gender distribution, total cell number and subset yield did not differ between patients and healthy donors. The study compared the TCRB repertoires of sorted circulating CD4+ T cell subsets in recently diagnosed type 1 diabetes patients with those in matched healthy donors. Across all samples, almost 110 million sorted cells were examined, and cell number per subset correlated strongly with RNA yield. Whereas all 30 or so donors provided naive and central memory subsets, regulatory and stem cell-like memory subsets were isolated from just 8 patients and roughly eight healthy donors. Paper-wide results and their limitations: Sequencing cDNA rather than genomic DNA could over-represent highly expressing activated cells, although activation and CD3 levels did not differ between groups. The naive, central memory and regulatory TCRB repertoires appeared to resemble one another more closely among patients than among healthy donors. At VDJ recombination sites, type 1 diabetes patients had fewer insertions and more deleted nucleotides, which implies abnormalities in thymic rearrangement. HLA sub-analyses involved small numbers of individuals, so any influence of HLA type on TCRB rearrangement remained unresolved. Shorter templates might be favored by PCR, yet because patient and control samples were amplified and corrected together, any such skew would affect both groups equally. A moderate but significant shortening of TCRB CDR3 length was observed in type 1 diabetes patients in all four CD4+ subsets.

This clone showed up just a few times. The target of this receptor is not known. It has no much larger one-base neighbor in the sample; base qualities were not kept. A single peripheral blood draw of approximately 0.11 L on average was collected from each donor into heparinised tubes. A BD FACSAria II was used to sort naive, central memory, regulatory and stem cell-like memory CD4+ T cells with a panel that included CD45RO, CCR7, CD25, CD127, CD95 and CD27. All sorted populations exceeded 95% purity. PBMCs were isolated immediately by Lymphoprep density gradient centrifugation and stained directly without culture. To minimize batch effects, samples were stained and sorted in pairs, one healthy donor with one patient per experiment. The entire isolated RNA was reverse transcribed using the High Capacity cDNA Reverse Transcription Kit, and thus expressed TCRB transcripts were sequenced. Naive, central memory and regulatory T cell samples underwent deep immunoSEQ sequencing, averaging about 3.57 million total reads per sample. Sorted cells were lysed in RLT buffer, and RNA was extracted using DNase-treated RNeasy Micro or Mini kits according to cell number. To prevent cross-contamination, each cell subset was processed individually, whereas patient and healthy donor samples were processed jointly. Using the immunoSEQ multiplex PCR, TCRB sequences were amplified from cDNA into 87-bp fragments spanning the CDR3 region. The amplicons were sequenced using the Illumina HiSeq platform. As for the original processing: PCR bias was corrected computationally using synthetic template baselines, and reads within Hamming distance 2 were collapsed, with unmergeable singletons discarded. Reads were aligned against IMGT so that V, D and J genes, CDR3 length and insertions or deletions at six rearrangement sites could be assigned. Within each subset, clonotype counts were normalized to sorted cell number, after which true diversity and Gini coefficients were computed with the tcR R package. Repertoire sharing was quantified using the overlap coefficient calculated on TCRB nucleotide sequences. As a proxy for the pre-selection repertoire, out-of-frame TCRB sequences from naive cells were analyzed. TCRdb carries this immuneACCESS record with in-frame sequences only. Its versions omit some clonotypes, under half of them owing to an unresolved V gene in the studies checked, with the rest unexplained. V and J calls and clone size follow that table, whereas D and trimming were derived from the DNA. The sample includes hundreds of thousands of clones, with about a sixth observed a single time. The top ten clonotypes cover 0.023% of the sample.

The CDR3 starts with the cysteine, ends with the phenylalanine, and has 17 residues. Only CDR3 DNA remains: 51 bases, in frame from the first base. Reading the germline V gene gives CDR1 SGHRS and CDR2 YFSETQ. The germline V end is reduced by 0 bases and the J end by 1 base; junction bases left unmatched: 5. This chain is built from TRBV5-1 and TRBJ2-3; 10 of the junction bases match TRBD2. The source material was naive CD4+ T cells from blood. What this sample's cell subset or site label stands for: true naive CD4+ T cells. The receptor was isolated from a woman between 18 and 29 years old in good health. The CDR3 sequence is CASSLAVGTSGTDTQYF. The DNA is TGCGCCAGCAGCTTGGCCGTCGGGACTAGCGGCACAGATACGCAGTATTTT.